This T cell receptor beta chain is drawn from a study of CD8 T cells in Susac syndrome. General observations from the study: By the study's own acknowledgment, its TCR sequencing and HLA analysis included relatively few individuals. Clonal expansion was not observed in the Susac syndrome CD4+ T cell repertoires.

With regard to this clonotype: Antigen specificity is unknown.

Reverse transcription of roughly 0.45 to 1 ug RNA used random hexamers. TCRdb analysed the immunoSEQ multiplex PCR reads with MiXCR anew, one entry per CDR3 protein. The sample has 120,000 or so distinct CDR3 sequences, 96% seen once; the top ten hold about 0.14%. Trimming took off 5 bases at V and 3 bases at J, with 14 bases between the two ends. The CDR3 consists of 14 residues. Germline assignment: CDR1 MNHNS and CDR2 SASEGT. Sequencing targeted TCR beta in blood CD8+ and CD4+ T cells. It was negative isolation that provided the CD8+ and CD4+ T cells, whereas TEMRA cells were enriched by FACS. The rearrangement links TRBV6-1 to TRBJ2-7, with a tentative D call TRBD1 (5 bases). The sequenced sample was CD4+ T cells from PBMCs. This TCR was sampled from a human donor with Susac syndrome. The DNA of the CDR3 is TGTGCCAGCAGTCGCATACAGGTTTTCTACGAGCAGTACTTC. It specifies CASSRIQVFYEQYF.